These 24 T cell receptor beta chains came from one sample sequenced in a study of T cell responses to AZD1222 COVID-19 vaccine. The data were produced by immunoSEQ multiplex PCR, yet TCRdb's version contains in-frame clones alone and is incomplete. The sample carries under 110,000 clones, approximately 84% recorded once. The specimen was peripheral blood, collected on day 0 of AZD1222 vaccination. These receptors originate from an adult in good health.

The V gene is TRBV7-8, the J gene TRBJ2-7; unclear D gene. Between the trimmed V and J ends, which lost 1 base and 2 bases, there was a span of 12 bases. CDR3 length: 15 amino acids. Germline CDR1 reads SGHVS; CDR2 reads FQNEAQ. CDR3 amino acids: CASSLGTSTAYEQYF. The CDR3 bases are TGTGCCAGCAGCTTAGGTACCAGCACCGCCTACGAGCAGTACTTC.

The chain uses TRBV11-1 and TRBJ2-7; TRBD2 aligns across 11 bases. CDR1 SGHAT and CDR2 FQDESV come from the germline V gene (reference sequence). Unmatched junction bases numbered 3, after V lost 5 bases and J lost 0 bases. The length of the CDR3 is 15 residues. The CDR3 bases are TGTGCCAGCAGCCACGGACTAGCGGGCTCCTACGAGCAGTACTTC. Protein sequence: CASSHGLAGSYEQYF.

The chain recombines TRBV5-4 with TRBJ2-1; D remains ambiguous. The germline gives CDR1 SGHNT, CDR2 YYREEE (reference sequence). Trimming removed 2 bases from V and 6 bases from J, with 6 bases in between. CDR3 length equals 12 residues. The CDR3 DNA reads as TGTGCCAGCAGCTTCGGTTTCAATGAGCAGTTCTTC. This encodes CASSFGFNEQFF.

In its sample, this clone was seen a few times. The V gene is TRBV27, the J gene TRBJ1-6, with 9 bases that match TRBD1. Germline V gene lookup returns CDR1 MNHEY and CDR2 SMNVEV (reference sequence). There are 13 residues in the CDR3. The V and J ends lost 11 bases and 7 bases, in that order; junction bases with no gene match: 6. The CDR3 protein is CASNRGLNSPLHF. Here the CDR3 DNA reads TGTGCCTCCAACAGGGGGCTAAATTCACCCCTCCACTTT.

The rearrangement joins TRBV5-4 to TRBJ2-3; D may be TRBD2 (6 bases). The CDR3 is 15 amino acids. CDR1 is SGHNT, CDR2 YYREEE, per germline (reference sequence). V was clipped by 3 bases and J by 3 bases, with 14 bases between them. The CDR3 sequence: CASSSGGRRTDTQYF. CDR3 in DNA: TGTGCCAGCAGCTCTGGAGGGAGACGGACAGATACGCAGTATTTT.

The gene calls are TRBV4-2 and TRBJ2-3; 7 positions agree with TRBD2. This CDR3 region has 16 residues. CDR1 is LGHNA and CDR2 is YNFKEQ in the germline V gene. Unmatched junction bases numbered 8, after V lost 0 bases and J lost 5 bases. The CDR3 bases are TGTGCCAGCAGCCAAGATGGGCTAGCGGTGGGAGATACGCAGTATTTT. Translation: CASSQDGLAVGDTQYF.

J is TRBJ2-7 and V is TRBV7-9; D ambiguous. Germline V gene data show CDR1 as SEHNR and CDR2 as FQNEAQ (reference sequence). The V gene lost 0 bases and the J gene lost 6 bases, with 3 bases spanning the gap. The CDR3 has 11 amino acids. In DNA, the CDR3 is TGTGCCAGCAGCTTAGCTTTCGAGCAGTACTTC. It translates to CASSLAFEQYF. The entire variable domain, with the rest obtained from reference TRBV7-9 and TRBJ2-7, is as follows: DTGVSQNPRHKITKRGQNVTFRCDPISEHNRLYWYRQTLGQGPEFLTYFQNEAQLEKSRLLSDRFSAERPKGSFSTLEIQRTEQGDSAMYLCASSLAFEQYFGPGTRLTVT.

The chain uses TRBV7-9 and TRBJ2-2, with D unclear. Trimming cost V 1 base and J 4 bases, with 13 bases left between them. CDR1 SEHNR and CDR2 FQNEAQ come from the germline V gene (reference sequence). CDR3 length: 16 amino acids. The CDR3 DNA sequence: TGTGCCAGCAGCTTAGAATGGTTGGCAGCCACCGGGGAGCTGTTTTTT. Translation gives CASSLEWLAATGELFF.

The rearrangement uses TRBV7-2 and TRBJ1-2, with D uncertain. V lost 7 bases and J lost 1, with 10 bases in between. The CDR3 runs to 13 residues. Germline loops: CDR1 SGHTA, CDR2 FQGNSA. CDR3 protein: CASTPFLNYGYTF. CDR3 nucleotides: TGTGCCAGCACCCCGTTCCTTAACTATGGCTACACCTTC.

The CDR3 reads CASRDSHFYGYTF. CDR3 DNA: TGTGCCAGTAGAGACAGCCACTTCTATGGCTACACCTTC. J is TRBJ1-2 and V is TRBV19; D perhaps matches TRBD1 (5 bases). The CDR3 extends over 13 amino acids. CDR1 is LNHDA, CDR2 SQIVND, per germline (reference sequence). V was cut by 6 bases and J by 4 bases, with 12 bases left in between.

The sample holds a few counts of this clone. This chain joins TRBV11-2 and TRBJ2-7; 12 bases agree with TRBD2. CDR3 length equals 15 residues. Germline trimming cut 5 bases from V and 1 base from J; bases unmatched to any gene: 3. Looked up from germline, CDR1 is SGHAT and CDR2 is FQNNGV. The CDR3 region has the DNA TGTGCCAGCAGCCTGGGACTAGCGGGTTCCTACGAGCAGTACTTC. Translating gives CASSLGLAGSYEQYF.

The chain carries TRBV7-3 and TRBJ1-2; D may be TRBD1 (5 bases). Germline CDR1 is SGHTA and CDR2 is FQGTGA. The length of the CDR3 is 13 residues. V was pared by 4 bases and J by 7 bases, with 13 bases between. The CDR3 here is CASSSRGDGGYTF. The CDR3 DNA reads TGTGCCAGCAGCTCGCGAGGGGACGGTGGCTACACCTTC.

The rearrangement uses TRBV5-6 and TRBJ1-2, with D possibly being TRBD1 (6 bases). The germline V and J ends were trimmed by 0 bases and 4 bases, with 10 bases remaining between them. The CDR3 spans 14 residues. CDR1 is SGHDT, CDR2 YYEEEE, per germline. As DNA, the CDR3 is TGTGCCAGCAGCTTGGGGCAGGGGAGCTATGGCTACACCTTC. Translating it yields CASSLGQGSYGYTF.

The genes are TRBV10-1 and TRBJ2-3, with 10 bases fitting TRBD2. With V trimmed by 6 bases and J by 8 bases, 8 bases remained unmatched. This CDR3 spans 14 amino acids. CDR1 and CDR2 from the germline V gene are WNHNN and SYGVQD (reference sequence). Here the CDR3 DNA reads TGCGCCAGCAGCCCTAGCGGGAGCCGGGCTACGCAGTATTTT. This encodes CASSPSGSRATQYF.

This sequence joins TRBV6-5 and TRBJ1-1; 10 bases fit TRBD1. The germline gives CDR1 MNHEY, CDR2 SVGAGI. CDR3 length: 14 amino acids. V was pared by 6 bases and J by 4 bases, with 5 bases of the junction left unmatched. The chain's CDR3 is CASRWTGGGTEAFF. The CDR3 DNA is TGTGCCAGCAGATGGACAGGGGGAGGCACTGAAGCTTTCTTT.

The chain employs TRBV11-2 and TRBJ2-3, with a possible D match to TRBD1 (6 bases). In germline, CDR1 is SGHAT, CDR2 FQNNGV. The CDR3 covers 16 residues. V was cut by 1 base and J by 3 bases, with 14 bases left in between. Here the CDR3 reads CASSLVHRVGTDTQYF. The CDR3 bases are TGTGCCAGCAGCTTAGTACACAGGGTAGGAACAGATACGCAGTATTTT.

V and J are TRBV9 and TRBJ2-5; D call uncertain. Germline assignment: CDR1 SGDLS and CDR2 YYNGEE. The CDR3 is 12 residues long. Trimming pared 0 bases from V and 5 bases from J, leaving 5 bases between. This CDR3 is CASSVDMETQYF. CDR3 in DNA: TGTGCCAGCAGCGTAGATATGGAGACCCAGTACTTC.

The rearrangement joins TRBV7-8 to TRBJ2-7; 9 positions match TRBD1. Germline V CDR1 and CDR2: SGHVS, FQNEAQ. V dropped 5 bases and J dropped 5; count of bases not matched to a gene: 10. CDR3 size: 15 residues. CDR3 residues: CASSPRLGQGHEQYF. The CDR3 DNA reads TGTGCCAGCAGCCCGCGTCTGGGACAGGGCCACGAGCAGTACTTC. The entire variable domain, with the rest obtained from reference TRBV7-8 and TRBJ2-7, is as follows: GAGVSQSPRYKVAKRGQDVALRCDPISGHVSLFWYQQALGQGPEFLTYFQNEAQLDKSGLPSDRFFAERPEGSVSTLKIQRTQQEDSAVYLCASSPRLGQGHEQYFGPGTRLTVT.

CDR3 in amino acids: CASSSIPDLAGVGNEQFF. The DNA for the CDR3 is TGTGCCAGCAGCTCCATTCCAGACCTAGCGGGAGTAGGGAATGAGCAGTTCTTC. The rearrangement joins TRBV9 to TRBJ2-1; the match to TRBD2 covers 10 bases. CDR3 size: 18 residues. Germline lookup yields CDR1 SGDLS and CDR2 YYNGEE. The V gene end was trimmed by 4 bases and the J gene end by 7 bases; junction bases not matched to a gene: 17. The entire variable domain, with the rest obtained from reference TRBV9 and TRBJ2-1, is as follows: DSGVTQTPKHLITATGQRVTLRCSPRSGDLSVYWYQQSLDQGLQFLIQYYNGEERAKGNILERFSAQQFPDLHSELNLSSLELGDSALYFCASSSIPDLAGVGNEQFFGPGTRLTVL.

The chain joins TRBV5-4 to TRBJ1-2; D is unclear. This CDR3 has 15 residues. Per the germline V gene, CDR1 is SGHNT and CDR2 is YYREEE (reference sequence). The V gene lost 0 bases and the J gene lost 5 bases, with 14 bases spanning the gap. CDR3 region: CASSLVADPGYGYTF. The CDR3 bases are TGTGCCAGCAGCTTGGTTGCGGATCCGGGGTATGGCTACACCTTC.

J is TRBJ2-3 and V is TRBV19; D is possibly TRBD1 or TRBD2 (6 bases each). The CDR3 covers 15 residues. Germline CDR1 LNHDA, CDR2 SQIVND (reference sequence). V was shortened by 7 bases and J by 1 base, with 15 bases between the two germline ends. In DNA, the CDR3 is TGTGCCAGTACCCGGAGGGGGGCTGGCACAGATACGCAGTATTTT. It specifies CASTRRGAGTDTQYF. The variable domain in full, with the rest retrieved from reference TRBV19 and TRBJ2-3, is DGGITQSPKYLFRKEGQNVTLSCEQNLNHDAMYWYRQDPGQGLRLIYYSQIVNDFQKGDIAEGYSVSREKKESFPLTVTSAQKNPTAFYLCASTRRGAGTDTQYFGPGTRLTVL.

The chain recombines TRBV10-1 with TRBJ2-1; D gene unclear. CDR3 size: 16 residues. Between the trimmed V and J ends, which lost 7 bases and 12 bases, there was a span of 28 bases. Germline CDR1 WNHNN, CDR2 SYGVQD (reference sequence). CDR3 amino acids: CASTPGALHGPWGQFF. The CDR3 DNA is TGCGCCAGCACCCCAGGAGCACTCCACGGCCCGTGGGGGCAGTTCTTC.

The rearrangement links TRBV6-5 to TRBJ2-3; no definite D call. The germline V gene encodes CDR1 MNHEY and CDR2 SVGAGI. V was cut by 5 bases and J by 0 bases, with 12 bases left in between. The CDR3 runs to 15 residues. Here the CDR3 DNA reads TGTGCCAGCAGTCGACGGTTTGCTAGCACAGATACGCAGTATTTT. It specifies CASSRRFASTDTQYF.

Comment on this clone: At the DNA level, this CDR3 is encoded by other sequences in the same sample as well. V usage is TRBV27 and J usage is TRBJ2-2; tentative D call: TRBD2 (5 bases). The CDR3 runs to 14 residues. The V gene's germline CDR1 is MNHEY and CDR2 SMNVEV (reference sequence). Trimming shortened V by 2 bases and J by 1 base, and 5 bases separated the two germline ends. The CDR3 is CASSLSGNTGELFF. The CDR3 DNA reads TGTGCCAGCAGTTTAAGCGGGAACACCGGGGAGCTGTTTTTT.